One TCR beta chain is described in this entry. Its antigen is not known. This entry comes from a study of cytotoxic CD8 clonotypes in ibrutinib-treated CLL. Study information: Patients: about a dozen relapsed/refractory, roughly 15 treatment-naive, 17 IGHV unmutated. Overall, roughly 25 responses were partial and 2 complete; following median about 69 months, roughly 15 patients stayed remitted and 12 progressed. The study's findings and limits: Higher clonality was seen at ibrutinib response and a return toward baseline at progression.

The CDR3 totals 17 residues. V lost 2 bases, J lost 0 bases, and 16 bases lay in between. Germline V gives CDR1 MGHRA, CDR2 YSYEKL. Assay used: immunoSEQ multiplex PCR; TCRdb lists only in-frame clones, some missing. The sample shows 300,000 to 350,000 clones, almost 80% of them seen only once. The source is a human donor with chronic lymphocytic leukemia. The sample in question was PBMCs, obtained before ibrutinib treatment. This chain joins TRBV4-1 and TRBJ1-1, with D possibly matching TRBD1 (6 bases). The CDR3 region is CASSQQLFGTMNTEAFF. The CDR3 bases are TGCGCCAGCAGCCAACAACTCTTCGGGACAATGAACACTGAAGCTTTCTTT.